This entry describes one T cell receptor beta chain. Its antigen is undetermined. This sample is drawn from a study of beta chain features in type 1 diabetes. Notes on the study in general: Naive, central memory and Treg TCRB repertoires appeared more alike in patients than in healthy donors. Among patients with Type 1 diabetes, TCRB CDR3s were moderately but significantly shorter in every one of the four CD4+ subsets.

Germline V lookup: CDR1 MNHEY, CDR2 SMNVEV (reference sequence). The CDR3 length is 14 residues. V gave up 5 bases and J gave up 3 bases, with 8 bases separating them. CD4+ naive, central memory, regulatory and stem cell-like memory cells were sorted via CD45RO/CCR7/CD25/CD127/CD95/CD27. Purity above 95% was achieved in all sorted populations. Expressed TCRB transcripts were sequenced because the entire RNA isolate underwent reverse transcription. Data came from immunoSEQ multiplex PCR; TCRdb stores just in-frame clones and leaves some out. The data show about 160,000 clones, 7% to 10% seen once. V usage is TRBV27 and J usage is TRBJ2-6; TRBD1 is a possible D gene (5 bases). The TCR was taken from a young woman in good health. Specimen: central memory CD4+ T cells from blood. The CDR3 DNA reads TGTGCCAGCAGTCCAGGGTATGGGGCCAACGTCCTGACTTTC. This codes for CASSPGYGANVLTF.